This record covers a single TCR beta chain. The antigen it recognizes is unknown. This may be a read error, as it is one base from a much larger clone. The entry originates in a study of shared clonotypes between healthy human individuals (dated by TCRdb to 2018 to 2020). Context from the whole study: A couple of women and a few men aged 18 to 49 years were included in the cohort. For each donor, CD4 naive and CD4 memory were each given three plates, CD8 naive was given two plates, and CD8 memory was given one plate. To estimate repertoire size and how much clonotype sharing occurs between individuals, the study deeply sequenced the blood TCR repertoires of 4 to 6 healthy adults. Libraries were prepared and TCR repertoires were sequenced by different laboratories using diverse techniques, in order to increase sequencing depth and limit assay-specific biases. Each donor's leukapheresis produced roughly between about 0.85 and 10 billion PBMCs.

Using the deep immunoSEQ assay, multiplex PCR amplified TCR CDR3 regions from genomic DNA. Extracted genomic DNA from each cell subset was spread evenly across all wells of several immunoSEQ 96-well plates, with each plate serving as a replicate. For sorted subsets, each replicate PCR was loaded with roughly 200 ng genomic DNA, equivalent to 25,000 to 35,000 T cell genomes. Purified libraries were quantified with a Qubit 3.0 fluorometer, sized on a Bioanalyzer 2100, and re-quantified with the KAPA Library Quantification kit. A separate single-read 150-cycle Illumina NextSeq 550 flow cell was used to sequence each immunoSEQ 96-well plate. The authors' analysis ran thus. The immunoSEQ output contained only junctional sequences without quality scores, so filtering could not match that applied to full-length reads. To assign V/J genes and CDR3, sequences were annotated using PyIR, a Python wrapper for IgBLAST v1.9, with IMGT germline references. Reads were filtered out if the reads had weak V/J assignments (E-value above 1e-6), no CDR3, stop codons, out-of-frame junctions, or ambiguous translated residues. V3J clonotypes were defined as sequences sharing an identical inferred V gene, J gene, and CDR3 amino acid sequence. Percentage overlap between repertoires was calculated by dividing the number of shared unique clonotypes by the size of the smaller repertoire. Richness of each repertoire was evaluated using RTK rarefaction, the Chao1 estimator, and Recon v2.1 estimates of unobserved clonotypes. For all TCRbeta clonotypes obtained by the gDNA method from a handful of donors, generation probabilities were computed with OLGA. TCRdb limited this immuneACCESS table to in-frame rearrangements with V and J called. A share of clones is missing; checked studies link under half to unresolved V genes, and the rest is unexplained. V, J and clone size were drawn from that table, and D and trimming were deduced from the DNA. Across this sample there are 900,000 to 1,200,000 clones, with about 80% seen only once. In total, the top ten clones hold 0.6% to 0.75% of the sample.

The CDR1 and CDR2 encoded by the germline V gene are SGHTA and FQGNSA. Including cysteine and phenylalanine, the CDR3 has 13 amino acids. Of all the DNA, just the CDR3 is kept, 39 bases in frame from base 1. V is pared back by 1 base and J by 2 bases, with 4 bases lying between the germline termini. Beyond this particular receptor, the publication reports: Rarefaction of sorted-subset datasets indicated incomplete sequencing despite the large sequencing depth. Estimated clonotype richness was generally larger for naive than for memory subsets. Sampling was restricted to blood, and TCR repertoires in tissue are likely to differ from TCR repertoires in blood. Because the study included a small number of donors, the genetic and exposure-history diversity represented was limited. Compared with non-shared clonotypes, clonotypes shared by all four sorted-subset donors had higher generation probabilities. Across four donors, approximately 4.9% of naive CD4, around 3.5% of naive CD8, 2.3% of memory CD4, and roughly 0.4% of memory CD8 clonotypes were shared. Pairwise subsampling led to the expectation that sequencing depth would affect the degree of clonotype sharing among donors.

Donors were healthy HIV-negative adults with no recently reported acute infections or vaccinations. All donors were Caucasian adults living in Nashville, Tennessee, USA. Magnetic negative selection was used to enrich CD4+ T cells, after which naive cells were positively selected on CD45RA and the negative fraction became the memory subset. Blood was collected by leukapheresis, and PBMCs were isolated by Ficoll-Histopaque density gradient centrifugation and then cryopreserved in liquid nitrogen vapor phase. Purity and quantity of every magnetically sorted T cell population were checked by analytical flow cytometry. From each sorted fraction, genomic DNA was isolated and quantified by UV absorbance on a Nanodrop 2000c.

Sequencing was done on a sample of memory CD4+ T cells from PBMCs. According to the study, the label for this sample's cell subset or site signals: CD45RA-negative fraction. The rearrangement joined TRBV7-2 to TRBJ2-3, with an unclear D gene assignment. This receptor was obtained from a man younger than 35 in good health. Some clones in this sample may be carry-over from other donors' samples. In nucleotides, the sequence is TGTGCCAGCAGCTTAGGGTACACAGATACGCAGTATTTT. Protein translation: CASSLGYTDTQYF.